Listed below are T cell receptor beta chains from one sample, sequenced in a study of T cells in Graves' hyperthyroidism and ophthalmopathy. TCRdb recomputed calls from the multiplex PCR reads with MiXCR, one row per CDR3 protein. This table has 500,000 or so distinct CDR3 sequences, around 16% appearing once. The specimen was blood. The receptors derive from a woman aged 25-40 years with Graves' ophthalmopathy. Each CDR3 is given with its conserved first and last residue. Each record gives: V gene, J gene, CDR3 length, D gene, clone size, CDR3 DNA, CDR3 protein. The D gene is left open where the match is weak. Clone size, where shown, is once, few, many, or a class for clones that have expanded.

v_call: TRBV18; j_call: TRBJ2-5; cdr3_length: 16; d_call: .; clone_size: many; cdr3_nt: TGTGCCAGCTCACCGTGGGGCAGACCGTACCAAGAGACCCAGTACTTC; cdr3_aa: CASSPWGRPYQETQYF
v_call: TRBV6-2/TRBV6-3; j_call: TRBJ2-4; cdr3_length: 13; d_call: .; clone_size: many; cdr3_nt: TGTGCCAGCAGTTGGGACGGCAAAAACATTCAGTACTTC; cdr3_aa: CASSWDGKNIQYF
v_call: TRBV4-2; j_call: TRBJ1-6; cdr3_length: 14; d_call: TRBD1; clone_size: many; cdr3_nt: TGTGCCAGCAGCCCGGACAGGGGAAATTCACCCCTCCACTTT; cdr3_aa: CASSPDRGNSPLHF
v_call: TRBV29-1; j_call: TRBJ2-5; cdr3_length: 14; d_call: TRBD1; clone_size: many; cdr3_nt: TGCAGCGTAGGCCAACAGGGGTCTCAAGAGACCCAGTACTTC; cdr3_aa: CSVGQQGSQETQYF
v_call: TRBV12-3/TRBV12-4; j_call: TRBJ2-7; cdr3_length: 13; d_call: .; clone_size: .; cdr3_nt: TGTGCCAGCAGTGGGGGGAACTCCTACGAGCAGTACTTC; cdr3_aa: CASSGGNSYEQYF
v_call: TRBV7-8; j_call: TRBJ2-7; cdr3_length: 14; d_call: TRBD1; clone_size: many; cdr3_nt: TGTGCCAGCAGCTCGTGGACAGGTACCTACGAGCAGTACTTC; cdr3_aa: CASSSWTGTYEQYF
v_call: TRBV7-8; j_call: TRBJ1-5; cdr3_length: 18; d_call: TRBD1; clone_size: many; cdr3_nt: TGTGCCAGCAGCTTAGTTTGGACAGGGGGGTATAGCAATCAGCCCCAGCATTTT; cdr3_aa: CASSLVWTGGYSNQPQHF
v_call: TRBV6-1; j_call: TRBJ2-6; cdr3_length: 11; d_call: .; clone_size: few; cdr3_nt: TGTGCCAGCAGGTGGGCCAACGTCCTGACTTTC; cdr3_aa: CASRWANVLTF
v_call: TRBV6-5; j_call: TRBJ2-7; cdr3_length: 15; d_call: TRBD2; clone_size: many; cdr3_nt: TGTGCCAGCAGTTACTCGACGCGCGGGAGCGCCGAGCAGTACTTC; cdr3_aa: CASSYSTRGSAEQYF
v_call: TRBV5-6; j_call: TRBJ1-1; cdr3_length: 15; d_call: .; clone_size: .; cdr3_nt: TGTGCCAGCAGCTTAAGGGCAGCTTATGACACTGAAGCTTTCTTT; cdr3_aa: CASSLRAAYDTEAFF
v_call: TRBV5-6; j_call: TRBJ2-5; cdr3_length: 17; d_call: TRBD2; clone_size: .; cdr3_nt: TGTGCCAGCAGCCCACGACTAGCGGGAGGGCGACAAGAGACCCAGTACTTC; cdr3_aa: CASSPRLAGGRQETQYF
v_call: TRBV20-1; j_call: TRBJ2-7; cdr3_length: 12; d_call: .; clone_size: many; cdr3_nt: TGCAGTGCTAGAGATGCCCGGGACGAGCAGTACTTC; cdr3_aa: CSARDARDEQYF
v_call: TRBV4-2; j_call: TRBJ1-2; cdr3_length: 14; d_call: .; clone_size: .; cdr3_nt: TGTGCCAGCAGCCACTACAGGGATAACTATGGCTACACCTTC; cdr3_aa: CASSHYRDNYGYTF
v_call: TRBV20-1; j_call: TRBJ2-7; cdr3_length: 12; d_call: TRBD2; clone_size: many; cdr3_nt: TGCAGTGCTACCGGGACTACTTACGAGCAGTACTTC; cdr3_aa: CSATGTTYEQYF
v_call: TRBV7-2; j_call: TRBJ2-7; cdr3_length: 12; d_call: TRBD2; clone_size: .; cdr3_nt: TGTGCCAGCGGACTAGCGGACTACGAGCAGTACTTC; cdr3_aa: CASGLADYEQYF
v_call: TRBV20-1; j_call: TRBJ2-7; cdr3_length: 13; d_call: TRBD2; clone_size: many; cdr3_nt: TGCAGTGCAAAACTAGCGATGGCCTACGAGCAGTACTTC; cdr3_aa: CSAKLAMAYEQYF
v_call: TRBV4-3; j_call: TRBJ2-3; cdr3_length: 16; d_call: .; clone_size: many; cdr3_nt: TGCGCCAGCAGCCGTACGGGAGGGGGCACCACAGATACGCAGTATTTT; cdr3_aa: CASSRTGGGTTDTQYF
v_call: TRBV28; j_call: TRBJ1-5; cdr3_length: 16; d_call: .; clone_size: few; cdr3_nt: TGTGCCAGCAGCCTTGGGGGGGCGCGCAGCAATCAGCCCCAGCATTTT; cdr3_aa: CASSLGGARSNQPQHF
v_call: TRBV5-6; j_call: TRBJ2-7; cdr3_length: 14; d_call: TRBD1; clone_size: many; cdr3_nt: TGTGCCAGCAGCTCCTTCGACAGGGTCCCCGAGCAGTACTTC; cdr3_aa: CASSSFDRVPEQYF
v_call: TRBV6-1; j_call: TRBJ2-7; cdr3_length: 17; d_call: TRBD2; clone_size: once; cdr3_nt: TGTGCCAGCAGTCCGACTAGCGGGAGACCCCCAGGCTACGAGCAGTACTTC; cdr3_aa: CASSPTSGRPPGYEQYF
v_call: TRBV5-1; j_call: TRBJ1-4; cdr3_length: 14; d_call: .; clone_size: many; cdr3_nt: TGCGCCAGCAGCTTCGGGGGAGGCAGAGAAAAACTGTTTTTT; cdr3_aa: CASSFGGGREKLFF
v_call: TRBV11-2; j_call: TRBJ2-1; cdr3_length: 13; d_call: .; clone_size: many; cdr3_nt: TGTGCCAGCAGCGTCGGGACTGCCTTTAATCTGTTCTTC; cdr3_aa: CASSVGTAFNLFF
v_call: TRBV7-3; j_call: TRBJ2-5; cdr3_length: 15; d_call: TRBD1; clone_size: many; cdr3_nt: TGTGCCAGCAGCCTCATGGGGACAGGGGGAGAGACCCAGTACTTC; cdr3_aa: CASSLMGTGGETQYF
v_call: TRBV20-1; j_call: TRBJ2-3; cdr3_length: 13; d_call: TRBD1; clone_size: many; cdr3_nt: TGCAGTGCAAACAGGGGAGCAGAAGATACGCAGTATTTT; cdr3_aa: CSANRGAEDTQYF
v_call: TRBV10-1; j_call: TRBJ1-1; cdr3_length: 14; d_call: .; clone_size: .; cdr3_nt: TGCGCCAGCAGCGCCGGGACGGAGAACACTGAAGCTTTCTTT; cdr3_aa: CASSAGTENTEAFF
v_call: TRBV7-2; j_call: TRBJ2-7; cdr3_length: 16; d_call: TRBD1; clone_size: many; cdr3_nt: TGTGCCAGCAGCCCCGAGGAGAGCAGGGGGAACTACGAGCAGTACTTC; cdr3_aa: CASSPEESRGNYEQYF
v_call: TRBV12-5; j_call: TRBJ1-5; cdr3_length: 17; d_call: .; clone_size: .; cdr3_nt: TGTGCTAGTGGTTTGATCAGCCAGGAATATAGCAATCAGCCCCAGCATTTT; cdr3_aa: CASGLISQEYSNQPQHF
v_call: TRBV27; j_call: TRBJ1-5; cdr3_length: 15; d_call: TRBD1; clone_size: few; cdr3_nt: TGTGCCAGCAGTTACTCCTGGACAGGGGATCAGCCCCAGCATTTT; cdr3_aa: CASSYSWTGDQPQHF
v_call: TRBV5-1; j_call: TRBJ2-1; cdr3_length: 19; d_call: TRBD2; clone_size: many; cdr3_nt: TGCGCCAGCAGCTCCATGGGACTAGCGGGTTCCCACTCCTACAATGAGCAGTTCTTC; cdr3_aa: CASSSMGLAGSHSYNEQFF
v_call: TRBV7-8; j_call: TRBJ1-3; cdr3_length: 14; d_call: .; clone_size: .; cdr3_nt: TGTGCCAGCAGCCTGGATATTGGAAGAAACACCATATATTTT; cdr3_aa: CASSLDIGRNTIYF
v_call: TRBV12-5; j_call: TRBJ2-1; cdr3_length: 16; d_call: .; clone_size: many; cdr3_nt: TGTGCTAGTGGCCCGACAGGTGGTGACTCCTACAATGAGCAGTTCTTC; cdr3_aa: CASGPTGGDSYNEQFF
v_call: TRBV20-1; j_call: TRBJ2-7; cdr3_length: 16; d_call: TRBD2; clone_size: many; cdr3_nt: TGCAGTGCTATCAGGACTAGCGGGAGTCTTTTCCACGAGCAGTACTTC; cdr3_aa: CSAIRTSGSLFHEQYF
v_call: TRBV2; j_call: TRBJ1-2; cdr3_length: 12; d_call: .; clone_size: many; cdr3_nt: TGTGCCAGCAGTGTTCAAGTAGATGGCTACACCTTC; cdr3_aa: CASSVQVDGYTF
v_call: TRBV3-1; j_call: TRBJ2-1; cdr3_length: 15; d_call: TRBD2; clone_size: many; cdr3_nt: TGTGCCAGCACCATAACAGCGGGACTAGATAATGAGCAGTTCTTC; cdr3_aa: CASTITAGLDNEQFF
v_call: TRBV19; j_call: TRBJ2-7; cdr3_length: 18; d_call: TRBD2; clone_size: .; cdr3_nt: TGTGCCAGTAGCCTAACCCTAGCGGGAGGAGGAACTTTCTACGAGCAGTACTTC; cdr3_aa: CASSLTLAGGGTFYEQYF
v_call: TRBV29-1; j_call: TRBJ2-1; cdr3_length: 15; d_call: TRBD2; clone_size: few; cdr3_nt: TGCAGCGCCCTTGGGCCAGCGGGGTCCTACAATGAGCAGTTCTTC; cdr3_aa: CSALGPAGSYNEQFF
v_call: TRBV9; j_call: TRBJ2-3; cdr3_length: 15; d_call: .; clone_size: .; cdr3_nt: TGTGCCAGCAGCGTAGTTGGGGCCCCCACAGATACGCAGTATTTT; cdr3_aa: CASSVVGAPTDTQYF
v_call: TRBV7-2; j_call: TRBJ1-1; cdr3_length: 13; d_call: TRBD1; clone_size: many; cdr3_nt: TGTGCCAGCAGCCAGACAGGGGGCGGTGAAGCTTTCTTT; cdr3_aa: CASSQTGGGEAFF
v_call: TRBV5-8; j_call: TRBJ1-2; cdr3_length: 15; d_call: TRBD1; clone_size: .; cdr3_nt: TGTGCCAGCAGCTTGACGGGACAGGGTACCTATGGCTACACCTTC; cdr3_aa: CASSLTGQGTYGYTF
v_call: TRBV27; j_call: TRBJ2-1; cdr3_length: 16; d_call: TRBD2; clone_size: few; cdr3_nt: TGTGCCAGCAGTCCCGGACTAGCGGGAGGGCCCCATGAGCAGTTCTTC; cdr3_aa: CASSPGLAGGPHEQFF
v_call: TRBV20-1; j_call: TRBJ2-2; cdr3_length: 11; d_call: .; clone_size: .; cdr3_nt: TGCAGTGCTCCGGGAACCGGGGAGCTGTTTTTT; cdr3_aa: CSAPGTGELFF
v_call: TRBV25-1; j_call: TRBJ2-5; cdr3_length: 16; d_call: .; clone_size: .; cdr3_nt: TGTGCCAGCAGTGAAGACATCGGCAGGCCGAAAGAGACCCAGTACTTC; cdr3_aa: CASSEDIGRPKETQYF
v_call: TRBV7-9; j_call: TRBJ1-5; cdr3_length: 16; d_call: .; clone_size: .; cdr3_nt: TGTGCCAGCAGCTTAATGGTGGGGGCTGGGAATCAGCCCCAGCATTTT; cdr3_aa: CASSLMVGAGNQPQHF
v_call: TRBV3-1; j_call: TRBJ2-1; cdr3_length: 14; d_call: .; clone_size: .; cdr3_nt: TGTGCCAGCAGCCAAAGTAGGGCCTACAATGAGCAGTTCTTC; cdr3_aa: CASSQSRAYNEQFF
v_call: TRBV4-1; j_call: TRBJ2-2; cdr3_length: 16; d_call: .; clone_size: once; cdr3_nt: TGCGCCAGCAGCCAAGGAGGAGGGGGCTGGACCGGGGAGCTGTTTTTT; cdr3_aa: CASSQGGGGWTGELFF
v_call: TRBV20-1; j_call: TRBJ2-5; cdr3_length: 14; d_call: .; clone_size: many; cdr3_nt: TGCAGTGCTAGGGGACGTTTGGGGCAAGAGACCCAGTACTTC; cdr3_aa: CSARGRLGQETQYF
v_call: TRBV27; j_call: TRBJ2-1; cdr3_length: 17; d_call: TRBD1; clone_size: many; cdr3_nt: TGTGCCAGCAGTAATATCCCGGGACAGGGTTCCTACAATGAGCAGTTCTTC; cdr3_aa: CASSNIPGQGSYNEQFF
v_call: TRBV5-1; j_call: TRBJ2-7; cdr3_length: 15; d_call: .; clone_size: many; cdr3_nt: TGCGCCAGCAGCTTGGATGGGGTATCAGGACGCGAGCAGTACTTC; cdr3_aa: CASSLDGVSGREQYF
v_call: TRBV6-4; j_call: TRBJ1-2; cdr3_length: 14; d_call: TRBD1; clone_size: .; cdr3_nt: TGTGCCAGCAGTCTCCCCAGGGGGAACTATGGCTACACCTTC; cdr3_aa: CASSLPRGNYGYTF